Listed below are T cell receptor beta chains from one sample, sequenced in a study of shared clonotypes between healthy human individuals. Libraries were prepared by immunoSEQ multiplex PCR; TCRdb keeps only in-frame clonotypes and omits some of them. The sample contains around 1,000,000 clones, approximately 80% of which appear only once. The source material was memory CD4+ T cells from PBMCs. These receptors were obtained from a man younger than 35 in good health. Some clones in this sample may be carry-over from other donors' samples. CDR3s include the opening cysteine and the closing phenylalanine or tryptophan. Fields, in order: J gene, V gene, clone size, D gene, CDR3 DNA, CDR3 protein. D genes are given only for firm matches. Where a row states a size, it is once, few, many or the class of an expanded clone; other rows omit it.

J gene: TRBJ1-5; V gene: TRBV27; clone size: NA; D gene: NA; CDR3 DNA: TGTGCCAGCAGTTTAGCTAGGGACTCACTCGCCGGGGGCAATCAGCCCCAGCATTTT; CDR3 protein: CASSLARDSLAGGNQPQHF
J gene: TRBJ2-7; V gene: TRBV7-2; clone size: NA; D gene: TRBD2; CDR3 DNA: TGTGCCAGCAGCTTATCCAGCGGGGCGGGCTACGAGCAGTACTTC; CDR3 protein: CASSLSSGAGYEQYF
J gene: TRBJ1-1; V gene: TRBV6-1; clone size: NA; D gene: NA; CDR3 DNA: TGTGCCAGCAAACTCCTGGGGGTCCCTGAAGCTTTCTTT; CDR3 protein: CASKLLGVPEAFF
J gene: TRBJ2-4; V gene: TRBV4-1; clone size: many; D gene: NA; CDR3 DNA: TGCGCCAGCAGCCAAGGGAATAGGTTTGTCTTTAGCCGGGCGGACATTCAGTACTTC; CDR3 protein: CASSQGNRFVFSRADIQYF
J gene: TRBJ2-1; V gene: TRBV29-1; clone size: NA; D gene: TRBD2; CDR3 DNA: TGCAGCGGGAGGGGCGGGAGCTGGGAGAATGAGCAGTTCTTC; CDR3 protein: CSGRGGSWENEQFF
J gene: TRBJ1-3; V gene: TRBV28; clone size: once; D gene: NA; CDR3 DNA: TGTGCCAGCAGTTTACGGGGAATCTCTGGAAACACCATATATTTT; CDR3 protein: CASSLRGISGNTIYF
J gene: TRBJ2-4; V gene: TRBV9; clone size: NA; D gene: NA; CDR3 DNA: TGTGCCAGCAGCGTAGGACCAGCGGCCAAAAACATTCAGTACTTC; CDR3 protein: CASSVGPAAKNIQYF
J gene: TRBJ2-1; V gene: TRBV10-1; clone size: NA; D gene: NA; CDR3 DNA: TGCGCCAGTTACTTCGTGGAGGGGGTTTGCTATGAGCAGTTCTTC; CDR3 protein: CASYFVEGVCYEQFF
J gene: TRBJ2-3; V gene: TRBV27; clone size: NA; D gene: NA; CDR3 DNA: TGTGCCAGCAGTTTAACTGCGATAAGCACAGATACGCAGTATTTT; CDR3 protein: CASSLTAISTDTQYF
J gene: TRBJ1-5; V gene: TRBV19; clone size: NA; D gene: NA; CDR3 DNA: TGTGCCAGTAACTCAGGGGAGCATCAGCCCCAGCATTTT; CDR3 protein: CASNSGEHQPQHF
J gene: TRBJ1-1; V gene: TRBV4-3; clone size: NA; D gene: TRBD1; CDR3 DNA: TGCGCCAGCAGCCAAGATTTAGTCCAGACAGGGGGCTTGTCGACTGAAGCTTTCTTT; CDR3 protein: CASSQDLVQTGGLSTEAFF
J gene: TRBJ2-7; V gene: TRBV7-3; clone size: once; D gene: NA; CDR3 DNA: TGTGCCAGCAGCCCACTACCCAGGGCAGGCGAGCAGTACTTC; CDR3 protein: CASSPLPRAGEQYF
J gene: TRBJ1-2; V gene: TRBV5-4; clone size: few; D gene: NA; CDR3 DNA: TGTGCCAGCAGCGTGGTCCCTCTGGAGGAGAATGGCTACACCTTC; CDR3 protein: CASSVVPLEENGYTF
J gene: TRBJ2-4; V gene: TRBV28; clone size: NA; D gene: NA; CDR3 DNA: TGTGCCATAGCGGCGGGGAGAGCCAAAAACATTCAGTACTTC; CDR3 protein: CAIAAGRAKNIQYF
J gene: TRBJ1-2; V gene: TRBV6-1; clone size: NA; D gene: NA; CDR3 DNA: TGTGCCAGCAGTCCCCGTTTGCTAAATGGCTACACCTTC; CDR3 protein: CASSPRLLNGYTF
J gene: TRBJ1-2; V gene: TRBV28; clone size: NA; D gene: NA; CDR3 DNA: TGTGCCAGCAGTTTACAGCCTAACTATGGCTACACCTTC; CDR3 protein: CASSLQPNYGYTF
J gene: TRBJ2-3; V gene: TRBV4-1; clone size: few; D gene: TRBD2; CDR3 DNA: TGCGCCAGCAGCCAATCCCTAGCGGGTTCCTCAGATACGCAGTATTTT; CDR3 protein: CASSQSLAGSSDTQYF
J gene: TRBJ2-7; V gene: TRBV7-6; clone size: NA; D gene: TRBD1; CDR3 DNA: TGTGCCAGCAGCTTAGTTCGCCCGGGACAGGGGTTCTACGAGCAGTACTTC; CDR3 protein: CASSLVRPGQGFYEQYF
J gene: TRBJ1-1; V gene: TRBV28; clone size: NA; D gene: NA; CDR3 DNA: TGTGCCAGCAGCCGCGACAGAATTAACACTGAAGCTTTCTTT; CDR3 protein: CASSRDRINTEAFF
J gene: TRBJ2-5; V gene: TRBV28; clone size: NA; D gene: NA; CDR3 DNA: TGTGCCAGCTCCCGAGGGGGGGGCGGAAAGACCCAGTACTTC; CDR3 protein: CASSRGGGGKTQYF
J gene: TRBJ1-4; V gene: TRBV2; clone size: NA; D gene: NA; CDR3 DNA: TGTGCCAGCAGTCAAGGCCAGCTGGGGGAAAAACTGTTTTTT; CDR3 protein: CASSQGQLGEKLFF
J gene: TRBJ2-5; V gene: TRBV5-5; clone size: NA; D gene: NA; CDR3 DNA: TGTGCCAGCAGCTTAAAAGGAAGACAAGAGACCCAGTACTTC; CDR3 protein: CASSLKGRQETQYF
J gene: TRBJ2-3; V gene: TRBV6-6; clone size: NA; D gene: NA; CDR3 DNA: TGTGCCAGCAGTCCTCGAGCAGATACGCAGTATTTT; CDR3 protein: CASSPRADTQYF
J gene: TRBJ1-3; V gene: TRBV15; clone size: NA; D gene: NA; CDR3 DNA: TGTGCCACCAGCCCACCCGGGTCTCGTACTGGAAACACCATATATTTT; CDR3 protein: CATSPPGSRTGNTIYF
J gene: TRBJ1-5; V gene: TRBV28; clone size: NA; D gene: NA; CDR3 DNA: TGTGCCGTGGAAGGACAGAACAATCAGCCCCAGCATTTT; CDR3 protein: CAVEGQNNQPQHF
J gene: TRBJ1-2; V gene: TRBV7-2; clone size: NA; D gene: NA; CDR3 DNA: TGTGCCAGCAGCTTAAGGCGGGACGGATATGGCTACACCTTC; CDR3 protein: CASSLRRDGYGYTF
J gene: TRBJ1-6; V gene: TRBV6-6; clone size: NA; D gene: TRBD1; CDR3 DNA: TGTGCCAGCAGTAAGGGACAGGGTACCGCAAATTCACCCCTCCACTTT; CDR3 protein: CASSKGQGTANSPLHF
J gene: TRBJ1-4; V gene: TRBV4-1; clone size: NA; D gene: NA; CDR3 DNA: TGCGCCAGCAGCCAAGAAGGGCGGGGGCAGACTAATGAAAAACTGTTTTTT; CDR3 protein: CASSQEGRGQTNEKLFF
J gene: TRBJ2-6; V gene: TRBV18; clone size: many; D gene: NA; CDR3 DNA: TGTGCCAGCTCCCCTGCGTCCTCTGGGGCCAACGTCCTGACTTTC; CDR3 protein: CASSPASSGANVLTF
J gene: TRBJ2-5; V gene: TRBV5-1; clone size: NA; D gene: TRBD1; CDR3 DNA: TGCGCCAGCAGCATCGGGGACAGGGGGCATGAGACCCAGTACTTC; CDR3 protein: CASSIGDRGHETQYF
J gene: TRBJ2-7; V gene: TRBV20-1; clone size: NA; D gene: TRBD2; CDR3 DNA: TGCAGTGCTAGTCTAGCGGACGAGCAGTACTTC; CDR3 protein: CSASLADEQYF
J gene: TRBJ1-1; V gene: TRBV14; clone size: once; D gene: NA; CDR3 DNA: TGTGCCAGCAGCCTAGGCCCGGGGGACACTGAAGCTTTCTTT; CDR3 protein: CASSLGPGDTEAFF
J gene: TRBJ2-1; V gene: TRBV7-3; clone size: NA; D gene: NA; CDR3 DNA: TGTGCCAGCAGCCCTGGACTAACAGGGTGGAATGAGCAGTTCTTC; CDR3 protein: CASSPGLTGWNEQFF
J gene: TRBJ1-1; V gene: TRBV29-1; clone size: NA; D gene: NA; CDR3 DNA: TGCAGCGCTCTTAAAGACAGACAAAACACTGAAGCTTTCTTT; CDR3 protein: CSALKDRQNTEAFF
J gene: TRBJ2-7; V gene: TRBV30; clone size: NA; D gene: TRBD2; CDR3 DNA: TGTGCCGCGGGCGGGGGGTTGGACTCCTACGAGCAGTACTTC; CDR3 protein: CAAGGGLDSYEQYF
J gene: TRBJ1-2; V gene: TRBV5-4; clone size: many; D gene: NA; CDR3 DNA: TGTGCCAGCAGCTTAGAGACCTATGGCTACACCTTC; CDR3 protein: CASSLETYGYTF
J gene: TRBJ1-2; V gene: TRBV7-2; clone size: NA; D gene: NA; CDR3 DNA: TGTGCCAGCACCAGAATGGAGGGTAACTATGGCTACACCTTC; CDR3 protein: CASTRMEGNYGYTF
J gene: TRBJ2-7; V gene: TRBV7-2; clone size: NA; D gene: TRBD2; CDR3 DNA: TGTGCCAGCAGCTTTAGGGGACAAAGGACTAGCGGGAGTTGGAGGCAGTACTTC; CDR3 protein: CASSFRGQRTSGSWRQYF
J gene: TRBJ2-5; V gene: TRBV5-4; clone size: NA; D gene: TRBD2; CDR3 DNA: TGTGCCAGCAGCTTGGATAGCGGGGGTGAGACCCAGTACTTC; CDR3 protein: CASSLDSGGETQYF
J gene: TRBJ1-1; V gene: TRBV5-1; clone size: NA; D gene: NA; CDR3 DNA: TGCGCCAGCAGCTGGGGGGTTAGGAACACTGAAGCTTTCTTT; CDR3 protein: CASSWGVRNTEAFF
J gene: TRBJ1-2; V gene: TRBV9; clone size: NA; D gene: NA; CDR3 DNA: TGTGCCAGCAGAGCTACCTATGGCTACACCTTC; CDR3 protein: CASRATYGYTF